These 19 T cell receptor beta chains were sequenced from one sample in a study of long-term antiretroviral therapy in people with HIV. Running of the v3.0 immunoSEQ assay took place at survey level. Repertoires were generated with immunoSEQ multiplex PCR, while TCRdb's copy carries only in-frame clones and drops some. The sample carries about 30,000 clones, 93% recorded once. Here the sequenced sample was unsorted PBMCs, taken 6.5 years after starting antiretroviral therapy. The receptors come from a woman aged 40 to 50 with HIV.

The CDR3 bases are TGTGCCAGCAGTGCAGGTGATGGGCGTTCCGGGGAGCTGTTTTTT. It translates to CASSAGDGRSGELFF. The V gene is TRBV6-1, the J gene TRBJ2-2; D ambiguous. The CDR3 totals 15 residues. Germline lookup yields CDR1 MNHNS and CDR2 SASEGT. Trimming left V 4 bases short and J 6 bases short, with 15 bases between.

The chain has TRBV30 and TRBJ2-7; no clear D. This CDR3 is built from 11 residues. The germline V gene encodes CDR1 GTSNPN and CDR2 SVGIG (reference sequence). Trimming pared 4 bases from V and 11 bases from J, leaving 15 bases between. The CDR3 loop reads CAWISHKTKYF. CDR3 DNA: TGTGCCTGGATATCGCACAAGACGAAGTACTTC.

This sequence joins TRBV2 and TRBJ2-7; D may be TRBD1 or TRBD2 (5 bases each). Germline CDR1 and CDR2: SNHLY and FYNNEI. The CDR3 has 16 amino acids. With 6 bases removed from V and 2 bases from J, the gap between germline ends came to 20 bases. Here the CDR3 DNA reads TGTGCCAGCAGCTCATCGCCGGGACCCCGGGCCTACGAGCAGTACTTC. Protein sequence: CASSSSPGPRAYEQYF.

The chain couples TRBV9 to TRBJ1-1; no clear D gene. CDR1 is SGDLS, CDR2 YYNGEE, per germline. The CDR3 is 16 amino acids. Between the trimmed V and J ends, which lost 4 bases and 0 bases, there was a span of 16 bases. This CDR3 reads CASSPSPKQMNTEAFF. The CDR3 DNA follows: TGTGCCAGCAGCCCCTCCCCTAAACAGATGAACACTGAAGCTTTCTTT.

This chain joins TRBV2 and TRBJ2-1; D is undetermined. This CDR3 spans 14 amino acids. Germline CDR1 and CDR2: SNHLY and FYNNEI. V lost 0 bases, J lost 9 bases, and 12 bases lay in between. Here the CDR3 reads CASSEALRAPEQFF. CDR3 bases: TGTGCCAGCAGTGAAGCGCTTCGAGCTCCTGAGCAGTTCTTC.

V usage is TRBV4-1 and J usage is TRBJ2-7, with 8 bases that match TRBD1. V lost 4 bases and J lost 0; bases outside the gene matches: 11. The CDR3 consists of 17 residues. Germline V gene sequence: CDR1 MGHRA, CDR2 YSYEKL. CDR3 in amino acids: CASSLQGEGLSSYEQYF. The CDR3 DNA follows: TGCGCCAGCAGCCTACAGGGGGAAGGCCTTTCCTCCTACGAGCAGTACTTC.

This chain uses TRBV7-2 with TRBJ1-2; a weak D match, TRBD1 (6 bases). Germline loops: CDR1 SGHTA, CDR2 FQGNSA. The CDR3 contains 13 residues. The V end was cut by 3 bases, the J end by 6 bases, with 11 bases between. In DNA form, the CDR3 reads TGTGCCAGCAGCTTGACAGGAGTGGATGGCTACACCTTC. This gives the protein CASSLTGVDGYTF.

The CDR3 sequence: CASSFIRAGGSPRVVQYF. The CDR3 bases are TGTGCCAGCAGCTTTATTAGGGCGGGGGGCTCCCCGAGAGTCGTTCAGTACTTC. J is TRBJ2-4 and V is TRBV11-2, with 8 bases identical to TRBD2. Germline V gene data show CDR1 as SGHAT and CDR2 as FQNNGV. The CDR3 has 18 residues. The J segment lost 11 bases and the V segment lost 3 bases, leaving 21 bases of the junction unmatched.

The chain uses TRBV12-5 and TRBJ2-3; TRBD1 aligns across 8 bases. The CDR3 consists of 16 residues. V lost 5 bases and J lost 0; bases outside the gene matches: 7. In germline, CDR1 is LGHNT, CDR2 FRNRAP. CDR3 in amino acids: CASGLGRGLSTDTQYF. The CDR3 DNA reads as TGTGCTAGTGGTCTGGGCAGGGGGCTTAGCACAGATACGCAGTATTTT.

The CDR3 DNA sequence: TGCGCCAGCAGCCACCGGGACAGGGGGCTAGCTTTCTTT. As protein: CASSHRDRGLAFF. V usage is TRBV4-3 and J usage is TRBJ1-1; TRBD1 aligns across 12 bases. The germline gives CDR1 LGHNA, CDR2 YSLEER. This CDR3 comprises 13 residues. Trimming took 3 bases from V and 10 from J; bases not matched to a gene: 3.

This rearrangement joins TRBV6-1 to TRBJ1-5; D is unresolved. V dropped 8 bases and J dropped 7 bases, with 12 bases sitting between them. The germline V gene encodes CDR1 MNHNS and CDR2 SASEGT. The CDR3 runs to 12 residues. CDR3 nucleotides: TGTGCCAGCGCGGTAGGGAACCAGCCCCAGCATTTT. It specifies CASAVGNQPQHF.

A single count supports this clone. This chain joins TRBV30 and TRBJ1-2; 8 nucleotides align to TRBD1. Germline values: CDR1 GTSNPN, CDR2 SVGIG (reference sequence). The V gene end was trimmed by 2 bases and the J gene end by 6 bases; junction bases not matched to a gene: 5. The CDR3 has 13 residues. The CDR3 here is CAWSKTGDDGYTF. For the CDR3, the DNA is TGTGCCTGGAGTAAGACAGGGGACGATGGCTACACCTTC.

The rearrangement joins TRBV27 to TRBJ2-7; 9 bases fit TRBD1. The CDR3 has 15 residues. CDR1 is MNHEY, CDR2 SMNVEV, per germline (reference sequence). V was pared by 6 bases and J by 5 bases, with 11 bases of the junction left unmatched. The CDR3 protein is CASSRTGVGGNEQYF. CDR3 DNA: TGTGCCAGCAGCCGGACAGGGGTGGGGGGGAACGAGCAGTACTTC.

This chain joins TRBV5-6 and TRBJ2-1; 10 nucleotides line up with TRBD1. J was trimmed by 9 bases and V by 0 bases; bases with no gene match: 9. CDR3 length: 16 residues. CDR1 is SGHDT, CDR2 YYEEEE, per germline. The CDR3 DNA is TGTGCCAGCAGCTTGGCCGGGACAGGGGTCTTGAGTGAGCAGTTCTTC. Protein: CASSLAGTGVLSEQFF.

The V gene is TRBV7-2, the J gene TRBJ2-1; perhaps TRBD2 as D (5 bases). The CDR3 is made up of 15 amino acids. The germline V gene encodes CDR1 SGHTA and CDR2 FQGNSA. V dropped 5 bases and J dropped 3 bases, with 14 bases sitting between them. CDR3 nucleotide sequence: TGTGCCAGCAGCCTGCGAAGTACTAGCTACAATGAGCAGTTCTTC. It is translated as CASSLRSTSYNEQFF.

This clone has only one observation. The CDR3 loop reads CASSLPSGGPTDTQYF. The CDR3 DNA is TGTGCCAGCAGCCTACCGTCGGGGGGGCCCACAGATACGCAGTATTTT. The V gene is TRBV11-2, the J gene TRBJ2-3; 8 bases fit TRBD2. The CDR3 contains 16 residues. Looked up from germline, CDR1 is SGHAT and CDR2 is FQNNGV. V lost 5 bases to trimming and J lost 2 bases; unmatched junction nucleotides: 9.

The chain is built from TRBV19 and TRBJ2-3; 13 bases match TRBD2. The trim removed 5 bases at V and 2 bases at J, leaving 4 bases unmatched. This CDR3 has 16 residues. CDR1 LNHDA and CDR2 SQIVND come from the germline V gene (reference sequence). CDR3 loop: CASSRTSGGNTDTQYF. The CDR3 bases are TGTGCCAGTAGTCGGACTAGCGGGGGTAACACAGATACGCAGTATTTT.

The chain carries TRBV2 and TRBJ1-4; TRBD1 matches 8 bases. V was pared by 6 bases and J by 3 bases, with 6 bases of the junction left unmatched. This CDR3 has 15 amino acids. Germline values: CDR1 SNHLY, CDR2 FYNNEI. CDR3 residues: CASSIETGANEKLFF. The CDR3 nucleotides are TGTGCCAGCAGCATTGAGACAGGGGCTAATGAAAAACTGTTTTTT.

The CDR3 spells CASSFEVSRANEKLFF. The CDR3 DNA reads TGTGCCAGCAGCTTCGAGGTTTCAAGGGCTAATGAAAAACTGTTTTTT. This chain links TRBV7-8 with TRBJ1-4; the D is unclear. Trimming removed 3 bases from V and 3 bases from J, with 14 bases in between. Germline V gene sequence: CDR1 SGHVS, CDR2 FQNEAQ. The CDR3 consists of 16 residues.